This paragraph covers one T cell receptor (beta chain) sequence. This specimen belongs to a study of blood T cell repertoires in COVID-19. Methods used by the authors: Amplification of reference gene primers was used by the study to estimate nucleated cell counts. Sequencing was performed with immunoSEQ multiplex PCR; in TCRdb, only in-frame clones are kept and a portion is missing. D and trimming were read from the DNA, whereas the V and J calls and clone size are those reported in that table. The repertoire holds some 120,000 clones, with about 87% as singletons. Germline CDR1 SGHVS, CDR2 FQNEAQ. This CDR3 is 16 amino acids long. The ends were cut back, 2 bases at V and 4 bases at J, with 17 bases in the middle.

The sequence derives from a woman between 55 and 75 years old with acute or convalescent COVID-19. Source material: peripheral blood. The chain carries TRBV7-8 and TRBJ2-5; maybe TRBD1 (6 bases). The CDR3 sequence is CASSLNTRGFRETQYF. In DNA form, the CDR3 reads TGTGCCAGCAGCTTAAATACCAGGGGTTTTAGAGAGACCCAGTACTTC.